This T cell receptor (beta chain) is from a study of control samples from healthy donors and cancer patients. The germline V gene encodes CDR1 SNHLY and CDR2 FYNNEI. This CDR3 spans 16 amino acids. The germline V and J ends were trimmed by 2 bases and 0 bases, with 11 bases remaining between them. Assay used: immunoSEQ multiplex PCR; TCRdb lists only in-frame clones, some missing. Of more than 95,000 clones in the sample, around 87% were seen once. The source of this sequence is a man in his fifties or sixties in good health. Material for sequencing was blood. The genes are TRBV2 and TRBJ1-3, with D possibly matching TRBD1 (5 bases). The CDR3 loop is CASSELGDSSGNTIYF. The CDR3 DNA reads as TGTGCCAGCAGTGAACTGGGGGATAGCTCTGGAAACACCATATATTTT.